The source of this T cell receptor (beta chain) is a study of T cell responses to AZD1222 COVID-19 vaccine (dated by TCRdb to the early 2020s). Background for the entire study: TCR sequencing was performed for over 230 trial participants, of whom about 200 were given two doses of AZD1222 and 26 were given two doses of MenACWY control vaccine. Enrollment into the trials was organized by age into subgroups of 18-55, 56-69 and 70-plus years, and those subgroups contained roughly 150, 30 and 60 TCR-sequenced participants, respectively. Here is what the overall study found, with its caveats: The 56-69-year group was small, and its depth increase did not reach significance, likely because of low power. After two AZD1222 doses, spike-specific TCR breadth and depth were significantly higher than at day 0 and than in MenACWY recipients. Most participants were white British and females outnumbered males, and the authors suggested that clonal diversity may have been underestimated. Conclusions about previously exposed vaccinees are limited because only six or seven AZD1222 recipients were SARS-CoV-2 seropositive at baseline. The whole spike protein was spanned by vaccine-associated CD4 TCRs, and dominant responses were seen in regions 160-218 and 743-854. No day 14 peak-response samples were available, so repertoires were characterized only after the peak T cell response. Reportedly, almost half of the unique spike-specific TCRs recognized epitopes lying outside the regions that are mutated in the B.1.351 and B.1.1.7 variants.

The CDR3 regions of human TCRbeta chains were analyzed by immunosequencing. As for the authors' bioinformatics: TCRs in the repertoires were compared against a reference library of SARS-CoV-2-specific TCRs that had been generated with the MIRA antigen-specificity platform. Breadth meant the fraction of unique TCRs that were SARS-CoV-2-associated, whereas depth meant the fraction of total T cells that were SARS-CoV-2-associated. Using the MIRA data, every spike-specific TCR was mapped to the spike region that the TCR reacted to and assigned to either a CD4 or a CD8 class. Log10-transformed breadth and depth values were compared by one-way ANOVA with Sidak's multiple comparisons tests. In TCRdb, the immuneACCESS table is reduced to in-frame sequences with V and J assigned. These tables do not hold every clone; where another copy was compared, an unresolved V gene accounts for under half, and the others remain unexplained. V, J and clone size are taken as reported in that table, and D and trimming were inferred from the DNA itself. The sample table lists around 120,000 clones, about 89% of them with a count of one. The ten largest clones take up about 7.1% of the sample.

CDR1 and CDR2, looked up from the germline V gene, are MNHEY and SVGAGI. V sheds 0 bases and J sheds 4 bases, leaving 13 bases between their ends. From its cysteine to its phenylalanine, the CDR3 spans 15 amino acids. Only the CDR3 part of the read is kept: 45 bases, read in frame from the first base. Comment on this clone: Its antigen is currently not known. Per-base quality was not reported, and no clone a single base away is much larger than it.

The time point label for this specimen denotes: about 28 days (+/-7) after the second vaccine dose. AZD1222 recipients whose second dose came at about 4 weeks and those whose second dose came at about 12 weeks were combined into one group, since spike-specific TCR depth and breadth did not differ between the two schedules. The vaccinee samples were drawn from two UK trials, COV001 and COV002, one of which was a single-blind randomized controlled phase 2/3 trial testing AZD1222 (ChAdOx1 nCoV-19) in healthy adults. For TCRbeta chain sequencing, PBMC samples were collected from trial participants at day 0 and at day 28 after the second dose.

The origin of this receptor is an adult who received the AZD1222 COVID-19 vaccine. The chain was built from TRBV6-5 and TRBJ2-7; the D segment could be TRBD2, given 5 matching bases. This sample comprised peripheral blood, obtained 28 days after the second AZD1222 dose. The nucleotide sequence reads TGTGCCAGCAGTTACTCGTCCGGGGTAGGATACGAGCAGTACTTC. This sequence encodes CASSYSSGVGYEQYF.